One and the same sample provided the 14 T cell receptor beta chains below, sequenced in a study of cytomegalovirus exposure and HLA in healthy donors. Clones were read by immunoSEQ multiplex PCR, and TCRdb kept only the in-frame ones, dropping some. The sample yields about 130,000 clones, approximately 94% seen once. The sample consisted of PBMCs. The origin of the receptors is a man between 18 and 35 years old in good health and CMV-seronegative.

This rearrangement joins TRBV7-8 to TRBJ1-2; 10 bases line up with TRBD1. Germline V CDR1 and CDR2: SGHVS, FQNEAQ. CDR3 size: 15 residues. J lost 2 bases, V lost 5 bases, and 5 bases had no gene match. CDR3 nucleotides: TGTGCCAGCAGCCCTTCGGGACAGGGGAACTATGGCTACACCTTC. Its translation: CASSPSGQGNYGYTF.

This CDR3 reads CASSLSVGDGYTF. DNA of the CDR3: TGTGCCAGCAGTTTATCAGTAGGGGATGGCTACACCTTC. The gene calls are TRBV27 and TRBJ1-2; the D gene is possibly TRBD1 (5 bases). This CDR3 spans 13 amino acids. Looked up from germline, CDR1 is MNHEY and CDR2 is SMNVEV (reference sequence). V lost 0 bases and J lost 6, with 8 bases in between.

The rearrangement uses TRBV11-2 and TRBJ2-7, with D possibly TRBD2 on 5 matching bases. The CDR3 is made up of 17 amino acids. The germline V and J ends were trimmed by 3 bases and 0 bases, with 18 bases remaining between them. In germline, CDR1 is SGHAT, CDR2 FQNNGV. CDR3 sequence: CASSFLASVRSSYEQYF. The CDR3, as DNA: TGTGCCAGCAGCTTTCTAGCCAGCGTACGAAGCTCCTACGAGCAGTACTTC.

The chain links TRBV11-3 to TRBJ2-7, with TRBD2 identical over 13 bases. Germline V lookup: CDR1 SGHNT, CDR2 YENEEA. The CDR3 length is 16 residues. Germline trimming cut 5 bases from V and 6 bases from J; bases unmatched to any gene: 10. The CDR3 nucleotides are TGTGCCAGCAGCACCCGCGGGACTAGCGGGACAGGCGAGCAGTACTTC. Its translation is CASSTRGTSGTGEQYF.

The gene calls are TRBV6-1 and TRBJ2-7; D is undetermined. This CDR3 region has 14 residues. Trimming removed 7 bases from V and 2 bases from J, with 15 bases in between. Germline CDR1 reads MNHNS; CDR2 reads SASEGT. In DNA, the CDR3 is TGTGCCAGCACCCACAGTACAGTAACCTACGAGCAGTACTTC. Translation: CASTHSTVTYEQYF.

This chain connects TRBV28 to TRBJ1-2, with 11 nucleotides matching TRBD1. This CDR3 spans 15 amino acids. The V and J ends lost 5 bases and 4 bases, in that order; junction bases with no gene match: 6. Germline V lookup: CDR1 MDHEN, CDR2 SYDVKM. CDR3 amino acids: CASSIPGQGGYGYTF. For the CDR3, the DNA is TGTGCCAGCAGTATTCCGGGACAGGGGGGCTATGGCTACACCTTC.

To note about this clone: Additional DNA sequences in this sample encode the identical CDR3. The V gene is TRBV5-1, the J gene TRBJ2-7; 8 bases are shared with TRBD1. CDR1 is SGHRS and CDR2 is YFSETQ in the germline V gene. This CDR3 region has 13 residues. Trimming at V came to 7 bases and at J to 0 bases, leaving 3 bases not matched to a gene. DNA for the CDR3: TGCGCCAGCCGACAGGGGAGCTCCTACGAGCAGTACTTC. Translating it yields CASRQGSSYEQYF.

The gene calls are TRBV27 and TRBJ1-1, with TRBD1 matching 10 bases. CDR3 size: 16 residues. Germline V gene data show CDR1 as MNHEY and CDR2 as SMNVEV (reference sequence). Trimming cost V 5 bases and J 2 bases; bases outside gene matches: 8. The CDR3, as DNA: TGTGCCAGCAGTACAGGGACAGGGGCTGGTAACACTGAAGCTTTCTTT. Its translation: CASSTGTGAGNTEAFF.

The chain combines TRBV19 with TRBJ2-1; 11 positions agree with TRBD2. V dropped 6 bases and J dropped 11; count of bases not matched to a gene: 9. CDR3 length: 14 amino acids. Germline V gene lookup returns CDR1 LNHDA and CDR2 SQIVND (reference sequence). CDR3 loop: CASSVAGGFVKQFF. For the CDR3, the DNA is TGTGCCAGTAGCGTAGCGGGAGGGTTCGTTAAGCAGTTCTTC. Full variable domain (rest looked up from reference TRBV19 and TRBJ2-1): DGGITQSPKYLFRKEGQNVTLSCEQNLNHDAMYWYRQDPGQGLRLIYYSQIVNDFQKGDIAEGYSVSREKKESFPLTVTSAQKNPTAFYLCASSVAGGFVKQFFGPGTRLTVL.

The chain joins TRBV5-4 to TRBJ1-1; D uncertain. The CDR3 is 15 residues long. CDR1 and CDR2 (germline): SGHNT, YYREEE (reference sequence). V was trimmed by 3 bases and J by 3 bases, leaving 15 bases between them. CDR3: CASSSREPGDTEAFF. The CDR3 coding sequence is TGTGCCAGCAGCTCCCGGGAACCTGGAGACACTGAAGCTTTCTTT.

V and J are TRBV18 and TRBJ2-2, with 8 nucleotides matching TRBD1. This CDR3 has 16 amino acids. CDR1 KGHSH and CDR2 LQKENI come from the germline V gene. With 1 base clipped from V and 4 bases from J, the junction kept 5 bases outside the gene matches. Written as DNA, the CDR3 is TGTGCCAGCTCACCACTGCAGGGGGCGAGCACCGGGGAGCTGTTTTTT. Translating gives CASSPLQGASTGELFF.

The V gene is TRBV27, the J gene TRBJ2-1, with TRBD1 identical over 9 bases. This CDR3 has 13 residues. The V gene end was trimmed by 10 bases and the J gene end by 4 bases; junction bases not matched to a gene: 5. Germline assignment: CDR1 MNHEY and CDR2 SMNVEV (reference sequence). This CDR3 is CATTGQGYNEQFF. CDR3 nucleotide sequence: TGTGCCACCACGGGACAGGGTTACAATGAGCAGTTCTTC.

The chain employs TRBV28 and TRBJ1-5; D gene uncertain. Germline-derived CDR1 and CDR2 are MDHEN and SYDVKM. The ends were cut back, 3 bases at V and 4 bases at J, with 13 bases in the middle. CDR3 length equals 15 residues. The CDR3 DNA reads TGTGCCAGCAGTTTTGGGCCAGGTCAAAATCAGCCCCAGCATTTT. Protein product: CASSFGPGQNQPQHF.

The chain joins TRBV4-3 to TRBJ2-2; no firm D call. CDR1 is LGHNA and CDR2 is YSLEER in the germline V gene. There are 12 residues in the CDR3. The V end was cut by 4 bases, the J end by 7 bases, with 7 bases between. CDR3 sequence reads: CASSPLVGELFF. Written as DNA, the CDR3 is TGCGCCAGCAGCCCTTTAGTCGGGGAGCTGTTTTTT.